One T cell receptor beta chain is described in this entry. What it binds is unknown. The CDR3 loop spans 15 amino acids. Germline V gene sequence: CDR1 MDHEN, CDR2 SYDVKM. The entry originates in a study of monozygotic twins with inflammatory bowel disease. Study conclusions and caveats: No detectable difference in repertoire similarity separated concordant from discordant twins, possibly as a result of limited power.

The authors used about 3.5 ug of total RNA per TCR library. A template switching step added UMIs, each with a 6-nucleotide sample barcode. TCRdb reanalyzed the 5' RACE reads and collapses them to one entry per CDR3 protein, without DNA. Listed are a few hundred thousand distinct CDR3 sequences; around 2.6% falls within the top ten. The sample was blood. The chain carries TRBV28 and TRBJ2-7; TCRdb returns TRBD1, unconfirmable since there is no DNA. This receptor was identified in a human donor with ulcerative colitis or Crohn's disease, or a healthy co-twin of an affected twin (not recorded which). The CDR3 sequence is CASSLPGQGNNEQYF. Full variable domain (rest looked up from reference TRBV28 and TRBJ2-7): DVKVTQSSRYLVKRTGEKVFLECVQDMDHENMFWYRQDPGLGLRLIYFSYDVKMKEKGDIPEGYSVSREKKERFSLILESASTNQTSMYLCASSLPGQGNNEQYFGPGTRLTVT.